A single sample gave rise to the 10 T cell receptor beta chains below, sequenced in a study of T cell changes during pregnancy in multiple sclerosis. Generated by immunoSEQ multiplex PCR, the TCRdb table keeps only in-frame clones and is missing some. The sample holds under 85,000 clones, approximately 94% seen once. Sample: CD4+ T cells from peripheral blood mononuclear cells, taken before pregnancy. The receptors here all came from a female donor with multiple sclerosis, enrolled in a pregnancy study.

The rearrangement uses TRBV6-5 and TRBJ1-1; D is possibly TRBD1 (5 bases). The ends were cut back, 0 bases at V and 0 bases at J, with 8 bases in the middle. CDR3 length: 15 residues. The germline CDR1 and CDR2 sequences are MNHEY and SVGAGI. As DNA, the CDR3 is TGTGCCAGCAGTTACTCGGGGGAGGTGAACACTGAAGCTTTCTTT. Translated, it gives CASSYSGEVNTEAFF.

The chain combines TRBV28 with TRBJ1-3; D not certain. Germline values: CDR1 MDHEN, CDR2 SYDVKM. Trimming pared 1 base from V and 7 bases from J, leaving 23 bases between. The CDR3 extends over 18 amino acids. The CDR3 is CASSLLNPPAVWRNTIYF. The CDR3 nucleotides are TGTGCCAGCAGTTTATTAAATCCCCCGGCAGTCTGGAGGAACACCATATATTTT.

The gene calls are TRBV5-4 and TRBJ2-3, with D tentatively TRBD2 (6 bases). Germline CDR1 SGHNT, CDR2 YYREEE (reference sequence). The CDR3 covers 15 residues. V lost 4 bases and J lost 4, with 16 bases in between. CDR3 sequence reads: CASSLQPGLPDTQYF. In DNA, the CDR3 is TGTGCCAGCAGCCTCCAACCGGGACTTCCAGATACGCAGTATTTT.

The rearrangement links TRBV5-6 to TRBJ2-3, with TRBD1 identical over 7 bases. V trimming: 4 bases; J trimming: 9 bases; junction bases outside the gene matches: 14. Germline values: CDR1 SGHDT, CDR2 YYEEEE. There are 15 residues in the CDR3. The CDR3: CASSLDPTGQGTQYF. The DNA of the CDR3 is TGTGCCAGCAGCCTAGACCCGACAGGGCAGGGGACGCAGTATTTT.

The J gene is TRBJ2-5, the V gene TRBV7-8; 12 nucleotides line up with TRBD2. CDR3 length equals 18 residues. V trimming: 5 bases; J trimming: 5 bases; junction bases outside the gene matches: 15. Germline V CDR1 and CDR2: SGHVS, FQNEAQ. This CDR3 reads CASSLRLAGGPLGETQYF. The CDR3 coding sequence is TGTGCCAGCAGCCTCCGGCTAGCGGGGGGGCCTTTAGGGGAGACCCAGTACTTC.

The chain carries TRBV30 and TRBJ2-2, with 12 bases matching TRBD2. V lost 1 base, J lost 1 base, and 7 bases stayed unmatched. From germline, CDR1 is GTSNPN and CDR2 SVGIG (reference sequence). The CDR3 runs to 18 residues. CDR3 residues: CAWSDRTSGKLNTGELFF. The CDR3 bases are TGTGCCTGGAGTGACCGGACTAGCGGGAAATTGAACACCGGGGAGCTGTTTTTT.

The gene calls are TRBV5-1 and TRBJ1-6, with TRBD1 matching over 8 bases. The CDR3 has 15 amino acids. With V trimmed by 0 bases and J by 7 bases, 3 bases remained unmatched. From germline, CDR1 is SGHRS and CDR2 YFSETQ. The CDR3 loop is CASSLGQGPNSPLHF. CDR3 in DNA: TGCGCCAGCAGCTTGGGACAGGGGCCCAATTCACCCCTCCACTTT. Looking up the rest from reference TRBV5-1 and TRBJ1-6 gives the full variable domain: KAGVTQTPRYLIKTRGQQVTLSCSPISGHRSVSWYQQTPGQGLQFLFEYFSETQRNKGNFPGRFSGRQFSNSRSEMNVSTLELGDSALYLCASSLGQGPNSPLHFGNGTRLTVT.

This clone showed up just once. V gene TRBV19 combines with J gene TRBJ2-6; the D gene is possibly TRBD1 (6 bases). Germline CDR1 reads LNHDA; CDR2 reads SQIVND (reference sequence). The V and J ends lost 7 bases and 1 base respectively, with 14 bases between them. This CDR3 contains 16 residues. CDR3 sequence reads: CASTQNRASGANVLTF. The CDR3 DNA follows: TGTGCCAGTACCCAGAACAGGGCGTCTGGGGCCAACGTCCTGACTTTC.

The CDR3 spells CASSPLLSSYNEQFF. The CDR3 coding sequence is TGTGCCAGCAGCCCTCTCCTTAGCTCCTACAATGAGCAGTTCTTC. The chain combines TRBV14 with TRBJ2-1; D unclear. This CDR3 contains 15 residues. In germline, CDR1 is SGHDN, CDR2 FVKESK. Trimming shortened V by 4 bases and J by 0 bases, and 10 bases separated the two germline ends. Full variable domain (rest looked up from reference TRBV14 and TRBJ2-1): EAGVTQFPSHSVIEKGQTVTLRCDPISGHDNLYWYRRVMGKEIKFLLHFVKESKQDESGMPNNRFLAERTGGTYSTLKVQPAELEDSGVYFCASSPLLSSYNEQFFGPGTRLTVL.

The J gene is TRBJ2-1, the V gene TRBV5-4; D is perhaps TRBD1 (5 bases). The CDR3 is 15 residues long. V was trimmed by 3 bases and J by 8 bases, leaving 18 bases between them. Germline CDR1 reads SGHNT; CDR2 reads YYREEE (reference sequence). The CDR3 DNA follows: TGTGCCAGCAGCTCGCAGGGTAGCCTTGGCGATGAGCAGTTCTTC. This translates into CASSSQGSLGDEQFF.